The rows below give T cell receptor beta chains drawn from one sample of a study of T-cell memory formation after mild COVID-19. TCRdb re-derived calls from the 5' RACE reads in MiXCR, one entry per CDR3 protein. The table includes fewer than 350,000 distinct CDR3 sequences, approximately 19% detected once. The source material was PBMCs or a T cell subset sorted from them (not recorded which). The source is a man aged 18 to 29 who had mild COVID-19 (a few samples of this study predate the infection). Cell type and time point are not known. Each CDR3 is given with its conserved first and last residue. D genes are given only for firm matches. Clone size is given for some rows only: seen once, a few or many times, or a class if the clone is expanded.

V	J	size	length	D	CDR3	DNA
TRBV7-3	TRBJ2-3	NA	14	NA	CASSSSNSTDTQYF	TGTGCCAGCAGCTCATCCAATAGCACAGATACGCAGTATTTT
TRBV7-2	TRBJ1-5	NA	19	TRBD1	CASSGPRTGGSQLNQPQHF	TGTGCCAGCAGCGGACCTAGGACAGGGGGCTCCCAACTTAATCAGCCCCAGCATTTT
TRBV6-2/TRBV6-3	TRBJ2-2	NA	14	TRBD1	CASRPDRVWRELFF	TGTGCCAGCAGACCAGACAGGGTTTGGAGGGAGCTGTTTTTT
TRBV20-1	TRBJ2-5	NA	18	TRBD2	CSAGRTSGGHFPQETQYF	TGCAGTGCCGGACGGACTAGCGGGGGGCACTTCCCGCAAGAGACCCAGTACTTC
TRBV5-1	TRBJ2-7	few	14	NA	CASSLNSGAYEQYF	TGCGCCAGCAGCTTGAATAGTGGGGCCTACGAGCAGTACTTC
TRBV3-1	TRBJ2-3	NA	11	NA	CASQQTDTQYF	TGTGCCAGCCAGCAGACAGATACGCAGTATTTT
TRBV7-2	TRBJ1-1	NA	14	NA	CASRSRTENTEAFF	TGTGCCAGCAGAAGTCGGACAGAGAACACTGAAGCTTTCTTT
TRBV29-1	TRBJ1-1	NA	12	NA	CSASSWDTEAFF	TGCAGCGCATCCTCTTGGGACACTGAAGCTTTCTTT
TRBV4-3	TRBJ1-3	many	15	NA	CASSQGWVAGNTIYF	TGCGCCAGCAGCCAAGGTTGGGTGGCTGGAAACACCATATATTTT
TRBV20-1	TRBJ1-5	few	14	NA	CSARGAELNQPQHF	TGCAGTGCTCGAGGGGCTGAACTAAATCAGCCCCAGCATTTT
TRBV7-9	TRBJ2-3	few	13	NA	CASSSQELFTQYF	TGTGCCAGCAGCTCGCAAGAACTTTTTACGCAGTATTTT
TRBV4-2	TRBJ1-5	once	17	TRBD1	CASSQDRGAGGNQPQHF	TGTGCCAGCAGCCAAGACAGGGGGGCTGGTGGCAATCAGCCCCAGCATTTT
TRBV4-1	TRBJ1-6	few	15	NA	CASSQLQGLGSPLHF	TGCGCCAGCAGCCAGCTACAGGGACTCGGTTCACCCCTCCACTTT
TRBV7-9	TRBJ2-5	few	13	TRBD1	CASLRDRKETQYF	TGTGCCAGCCTCCGGGACAGAAAAGAGACCCAGTACTTC
TRBV12-3/TRBV12-4	TRBJ1-5	few	14	NA	CASSLGASWQPQHF	TGTGCCAGCAGTTTAGGAGCAAGTTGGCAGCCCCAGCATTTT
TRBV6-1	TRBJ2-1	few	14	TRBD1	CASSEGTGGNEQFF	TGTGCCAGCAGTGAAGGGACAGGGGGCAATGAGCAGTTCTTC
TRBV20-1	TRBJ1-4	few	14	NA	CSARVGGANEKLFF	TGCAGTGCTAGAGTCGGGGGGGCTAATGAAAAACTGTTTTTT
TRBV6-2/TRBV6-3	TRBJ2-3	NA	16	TRBD1	CASRLPGTGGPDTQYF	TGTGCCAGCAGATTACCCGGGACAGGGGGCCCAGATACGCAGTATTTT
TRBV20-1	TRBJ1-2	NA	16	NA	CSAPAGDTQDLGGYTF	TGCAGTGCTCCGGCGGGGGATACCCAAGATTTAGGTGGCTACACCTTC
TRBV19	TRBJ2-3	NA	13	NA	CASSPRRQDTQYF	TGTGCCAGTAGCCCCAGGAGGCAGGATACGCAGTATTTT
TRBV7-2	TRBJ1-5	NA	13	NA	CASSSYPDQPQHF	TGTGCCAGCAGCTCCTACCCGGATCAGCCCCAGCATTTT
TRBV6-1	TRBJ2-1	NA	16	NA	CASSEGGGPAYNEQFF	TGTGCCAGCAGTGAGGGGGGGGGCCCCGCCTACAATGAGCAGTTCTTC
TRBV6-2/TRBV6-3	TRBJ1-5	once	19	TRBD1	CASSTTRTGAPFGNQPQHF	TGTGCCAGCAGTACAACTAGGACAGGGGCCCCTTTCGGCAATCAGCCCCAGCATTTT
TRBV20-1	TRBJ1-2	few	13	TRBD1	CSATARTGGGYTF	TGCAGTGCGACCGCAAGGACAGGGGGCGGCTACACCTTC
TRBV7-8	TRBJ2-7	NA	14	TRBD1	CASRSRQGALEQYF	TGTGCCAGCAGAAGTAGACAGGGGGCCCTCGAGCAGTACTTC
TRBV3-1	TRBJ1-5	few	14	NA	CASSQDGYNQPQHF	TGTGCCAGCAGCCAAGACGGTTATAATCAGCCCCAGCATTTT
TRBV4-1	TRBJ2-1	NA	16	NA	CASSQLPGDTYNEQFF	TGCGCCAGCAGCCAACTGCCGGGAGATACCTACAATGAGCAGTTCTTC
TRBV5-1	TRBJ2-5	few	14	NA	CASSLAVGQETQYF	TGCGCCAGCAGCTTGGCGGTCGGACAAGAGACCCAGTACTTC
TRBV5-1	TRBJ2-1	NA	15	NA	CASSPRDSRINEQFF	TGCGCCAGCAGTCCCCGGGACTCACGTATCAATGAGCAGTTCTTC
TRBV9	TRBJ1-2	few	13	NA	CASSPRGGHRYTF	TGTGCCAGCAGCCCTCGGGGAGGGCATCGCTACACCTTC
TRBV7-6	TRBJ1-1	few	13	NA	CASSSTRNTEAFF	TGTGCCAGCAGTTCGACCCGGAACACTGAAGCTTTCTTT
TRBV7-2	TRBJ2-1	NA	15	TRBD1	CASSAQQGAGNEQFF	TGTGCCAGCAGCGCCCAGCAGGGGGCGGGAAATGAGCAGTTCTTC
TRBV7-9	TRBJ2-1	few	12	NA	CASSQQPLPGFF	TGTGCCAGCAGCCAACAGCCCCTCCCCGGGTTCTTC
TRBV4-3	TRBJ2-7	few	18	TRBD2	CASSQELAGGSTSYEQYF	TGCGCCAGCAGCCAAGAACTAGCGGGGGGCAGTACATCCTACGAGCAGTACTTC
TRBV11-1	TRBJ2-3	NA	16	NA	CASRAVVAGYTDTQYF	TGTGCCAGCCGGGCTGTAGTAGCCGGTTACACAGATACGCAGTATTTT
TRBV5-1	TRBJ1-6	NA	14	NA	CASSLEGGYSPLHF	TGCGCCAGCAGCTTGGAGGGGGGTTATTCACCCCTCCACTTT
TRBV7-9	TRBJ2-1	many	16	NA	CASRAYGDPSYNEQFF	TGTGCCAGCAGGGCCTACGGGGATCCCTCCTACAATGAGCAGTTCTTC
TRBV2	TRBJ1-1	few	13	NA	CASALEFNTQAFF	TGTGCCAGCGCTCTGGAGTTTAACACTCAAGCTTTCTTT
TRBV20-1	TRBJ1-4	NA	15	NA	CSATRSGLRNEKLFF	TGCAGTGCTACACGGTCGGGGTTGCGTAATGAAAAACTGTTTTTT
TRBV12-3/TRBV12-4	TRBJ1-1	few	14	TRBD1	CASSSRQGRSEAFF	TGTGCCAGCAGTTCCCGACAGGGGCGCTCTGAAGCTTTCTTT
TRBV28	TRBJ2-5	NA	12	NA	CASSSDKETQYF	TGTGCCAGCAGTTCGGACAAAGAGACCCAGTACTTC